A selection of T cell receptor beta chains follows, all from one sample in a study of shared clonotypes between healthy human individuals. Profiled with immunoSEQ multiplex PCR; TCRdb holds only in-frame clones, not every one. The profile shows about 2 million clones, just under 95% of them singletons. Sequenced input: naive CD8+ T cells sorted from blood. Source of these receptors: a man aged 18 to 35 in good health. Each CDR3 is given with its conserved first and last residue. The order of the fields is D gene, clone size, J gene, V gene, CDR3 protein, CDR3 DNA. The D gene is left open where the match is weak. Where a row states a size, it is once, few, many or the class of an expanded clone; other rows omit it.

- - TRBJ2-3 TRBV28 CASSPLGGLGLADTQYF TGTGCCAGCAGTCCGCTGGGGGGTTTGGGCTTGGCAGATACGCAGTATTTT
TRBD2 - TRBJ2-7 TRBV5-6 CASTGAGEQYF TGTGCCAGCACCGGAGCGGGAGAGCAGTACTTC
- - TRBJ2-1 TRBV13 CASSSIMVPGRLSYNEQFF TGTGCCAGCAGCTCCATAATGGTCCCAGGGAGACTCTCCTACAATGAGCAGTTCTTC
- - TRBJ1-2 TRBV27 CASSPSYGQFHYGYTF TGTGCCAGCAGTCCCAGTTATGGACAGTTTCACTATGGCTACACCTTC
- - TRBJ1-5 TRBV6-5 CASSLRGEGQPQHF TGTGCCAGCAGTTTAAGAGGCGAGGGCCAGCCCCAGCATTTT
- - TRBJ2-7 TRBV5-6 CASRSGDAMGEQYF TGTGCCAGCAGGTCCGGGGACGCGATGGGGGAGCAGTACTTC
TRBD1 - TRBJ1-1 TRBV7-9 CASSQGQPMNTEAFF TGTGCCAGCAGCCAGGGACAGCCCATGAACACTGAAGCTTTCTTT
- - TRBJ1-1 TRBV5-5 CASSWDGPMNTEAFF TGTGCCAGCAGCTGGGACGGCCCCATGAACACTGAAGCTTTCTTT
TRBD1 - TRBJ2-5 TRBV7-8 CASSLTSRGQQETQYF TGTGCCAGCAGCTTGACGTCTAGGGGACAGCAAGAGACCCAGTACTTC
TRBD2 once TRBJ2-5 TRBV10-2 CASSGASGQSDPWETQYF TGCGCCAGCAGTGGGGCTAGCGGTCAGAGCGACCCCTGGGAGACCCAGTACTTC
TRBD2 once TRBJ2-1 TRBV27 CASSFLPASGDNEQFF TGTGCCAGCAGTTTTTTACCCGCTAGCGGGGACAATGAGCAGTTCTTC
- - TRBJ1-5 TRBV28 CASSYLTGINQPQHF TGTGCCAGCAGTTACCTTACAGGGATCAATCAGCCCCAGCATTTT
- - TRBJ2-3 TRBV7-9 CASWDTPLQDTQYF TGTGCCAGCTGGGACACCCCGTTGCAAGATACGCAGTATTTT
- - TRBJ1-5 TRBV21-1 CASSRVAYGNQPQHF -
- - TRBJ1-1 TRBV4-1 CASSQGWDIRMNTEAFF TGCGCCAGCAGCCAAGGGTGGGACATAAGAATGAACACTGAAGCTTTCTTT
TRBD2 - TRBJ2-1 TRBV7-9 CASSSTTSGAYNEQFF TGTGCCAGCAGCTCAACGACTAGCGGGGCATACAATGAGCAGTTCTTC
- - TRBJ2-7 TRBV7-6 CASSPHAEYEQYF TGTGCCAGCAGCCCACACGCGGAATACGAGCAGTACTTC
- - TRBJ1-1 TRBV6-1 CASTPAWGTEAFF TGTGCCAGCACCCCCGCTTGGGGAACTGAAGCTTTCTTT
TRBD2 - TRBJ2-7 TRBV28 CASSHSGGSYEQYF TGTGCCAGCAGTCATAGCGGGGGCTCCTACGAGCAGTACTTC
TRBD1 few TRBJ1-1 TRBV9 CASSTGVNTEAFF TGTGCCAGCAGCACAGGGGTGAACACTGAAGCTTTCTTT
- - TRBJ2-7 TRBV27 CASGMGAHEQYF TGTGCCAGCGGCATGGGGGCCCACGAGCAGTACTTC
- - TRBJ2-7 TRBV6-5 CASSYLNREEQYF TGTGCCAGCAGTTACTTAAACCGGGAGGAGCAGTACTTC
- - TRBJ2-5 TRBV30 CACKSGEETQYF TGTGCCTGCAAGTCGGGGGAAGAGACCCAGTACTTC
- - TRBJ2-2 TRBV6-5 CASSEEGPNTGELFF TGTGCCAGCAGCGAGGAGGGGCCGAACACCGGGGAGCTGTTTTTT
TRBD2 - TRBJ2-1 TRBV5-1 CASSSGLAGAIEQFF TGCGCCAGCAGCTCCGGACTAGCGGGAGCTATTGAGCAGTTCTTC